These 8 T cell receptor beta chains share one sample of origin, sequenced in a study of blood T cell repertoires in COVID-19. TCRdb's table, derived via immunoSEQ multiplex PCR, lists solely in-frame clones and lacks some. The table has over 100,000 clones, around nine tenths seen once. The sample was peripheral blood. These receptors were collected from a man in his forties with acute or convalescent COVID-19.

The chain is built from TRBV4-1 and TRBJ2-1; maybe TRBD1 (7 bases). The ends were cut back, 0 bases at V and 5 bases at J, with 17 bases in the middle. This CDR3 is 17 amino acids long. CDR1 MGHRA and CDR2 YSYEKL come from the germline V gene. CDR3 nucleotides: TGCGCCAGCAGCCAAGAAGGAGGGGGCACCGCGGACAATGAGCAGTTCTTC. This translates into CASSQEGGGTADNEQFF.

This chain joins TRBV3-1 (or the pseudogene TRBV3-2) and TRBJ1-1; D gene ambiguous. The CDR3 runs to 13 residues. Germline V lookup: CDR1 LGHDT, CDR2 YNNKEL (reference sequence). With 6 bases removed from V and 0 bases from J, the gap between germline ends came to 8 bases. CDR3: CASSHKMNTEAFF. CDR3 bases: TGTGCCAGCAGTCACAAGATGAACACTGAAGCTTTCTTT.

The chain uses TRBV4-1 and TRBJ1-1; no clear D gene. CDR1 is MGHRA and CDR2 is YSYEKL in the germline V gene. The V gene lost 2 bases and the J gene lost 5 bases, with 15 bases spanning the gap. This CDR3 region has 15 residues. The CDR3 reads CASSQPAEGRTEAFF. The CDR3 bases are TGCGCCAGCAGCCAACCCGCGGAGGGTAGGACTGAAGCTTTCTTT.

The V and J genes are TRBV19 and TRBJ1-5, with D tentatively TRBD1 (6 bases). Trimming pared 3 bases from V and 2 bases from J, leaving 17 bases between. Germline lookup yields CDR1 LNHDA and CDR2 SQIVND (reference sequence). The CDR3 runs to 17 residues. CDR3 nucleotides: TGTGCCAGTAGTATCAACCAGGGGCGTCGGGGCAATCAGCCCCAGCATTTT. Translation: CASSINQGRRGNQPQHF.

The V gene is TRBV2, the J gene TRBJ2-3, with unresolved D. Germline V gives CDR1 SNHLY, CDR2 FYNNEI. V shed 6 bases and J shed 4 bases, with 5 bases lying between them. The CDR3 is made up of 11 amino acids. The CDR3: CASRQADTQYF. The CDR3 DNA sequence: TGTGCCAGCAGACAAGCAGATACGCAGTATTTT.

J is TRBJ1-1 and V is TRBV14; D perhaps matches TRBD1 (5 bases). V dropped 4 bases and J dropped 6 bases, with 12 bases sitting between them. The CDR3 runs 13 residues. In germline, CDR1 is SGHDN, CDR2 FVKESK. CDR3 nucleotides: TGTGCCAGCAGCCCCCGGCCAGGGTCTGAAGCTTTCTTT. This encodes CASSPRPGSEAFF.

This clone appeared a few times. This chain uses TRBV6-5 with TRBJ2-7, with TRBD2 matching 7 bases. The CDR3 extends over 14 amino acids. From germline, CDR1 is MNHEY and CDR2 SVGAGI. V lost 5 bases to trimming and J lost 5 bases; unmatched junction nucleotides: 9. The CDR3 loop is CASSRLAASNEQYF. The DNA of the CDR3 is TGTGCCAGCAGTCGACTAGCAGCCTCTAACGAGCAGTACTTC.

The gene calls are TRBV6-1 and TRBJ2-3, with TRBD2 matching over 15 bases. Germline CDR1 reads MNHNS; CDR2 reads SASEGT. This CDR3 is built from 17 residues. Trimming took 0 bases from V and 3 from J; bases not matched to a gene: 1. The CDR3 protein is CASSEAGTSGGTDTQYF. DNA of the CDR3: TGTGCCAGCAGTGAAGCGGGGACTAGCGGGGGGACAGATACGCAGTATTTT.